This entry is about one T cell receptor (beta chain). This specimen belongs to a study of blood T cell repertoires in COVID-19. The wider study: PBMCs, B-cell-depleted T cells, or T cells were the source of the cDNA or gDNA that made up the material.

The CDR3 totals 14 residues. CDR1 is MDHEN, CDR2 SYDVKM, per germline. Trimming cost V 7 bases and J 4 bases; bases outside gene matches: 7. Clones were read by immunoSEQ multiplex PCR, and TCRdb kept only the in-frame ones, dropping some. The sample holds some 250,000 clones, approximately 87% seen once. The sequenced sample was peripheral blood. The chain joins TRBV28 to TRBJ1-2; 9 nucleotides match TRBD1. The sequence was obtained from a woman in her twenties or thirties with COVID-19, enrolled during active disease. Here the CDR3 DNA reads TGTGCCAGCATTACTAGACAGGGGGTCTATGGCTACACCTTC. This sequence encodes CASITRQGVYGYTF.